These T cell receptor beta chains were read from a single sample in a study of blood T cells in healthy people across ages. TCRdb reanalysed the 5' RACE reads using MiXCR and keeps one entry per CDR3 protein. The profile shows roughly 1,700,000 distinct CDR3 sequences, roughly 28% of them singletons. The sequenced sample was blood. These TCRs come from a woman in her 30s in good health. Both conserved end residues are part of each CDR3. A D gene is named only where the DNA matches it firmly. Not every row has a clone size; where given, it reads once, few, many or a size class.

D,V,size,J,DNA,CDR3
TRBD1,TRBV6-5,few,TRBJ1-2,TGTGCCAGCAGTTCGACAGGGGGCGACTTTGGCTACACCTTC,CASSSTGGDFGYTF
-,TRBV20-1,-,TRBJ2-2,TGCAGTGCTGACAAGGCCGGGGAGCTGTTTTTT,CSADKAGELFF
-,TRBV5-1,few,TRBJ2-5,TGCGCCAGCAGCTCCGGTATACTCACAGGAGAGACCCAGTACTTC,CASSSGILTGETQYF
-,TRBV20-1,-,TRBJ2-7,TGCAGTGCTGCAGCCAGGCCAGGGCGGTACGAGCAGTACTTC,CSAAARPGRYEQYF
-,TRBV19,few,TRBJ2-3,TGTGCCAGTAGTCTAGGGCCCCCTAGCACAGATACGCAGTATTTT,CASSLGPPSTDTQYF
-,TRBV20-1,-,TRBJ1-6,TGCAGTGCTCCTCCGCGAGGGTACAATTCACCCCTCCACTTT,CSAPPRGYNSPLHF
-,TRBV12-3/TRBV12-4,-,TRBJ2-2,TGTGCCAGCAGTTTATTTGCGGGAAAGAACACCGGGGAGCTGTTTTTT,CASSLFAGKNTGELFF
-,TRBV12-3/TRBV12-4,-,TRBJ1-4,TGTGCCAGCAGTTTACCCGGGGGGGCGCATAGGTTGTTTTTT,CASSLPGGAHRLFF
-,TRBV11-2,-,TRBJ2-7,TGTGCCAGCAGCTGGGGCGAAGCCGCCTACGAGCAGTACTTC,CASSWGEAAYEQYF
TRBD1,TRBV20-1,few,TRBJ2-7,TGCAGTGCCCAAACAGGGGGTTCAGGGGAGCAGTACTTC,CSAQTGGSGEQYF
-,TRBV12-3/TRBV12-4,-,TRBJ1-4,TGTGCCAGCAGTTTGGTAAATAAAAAACTGTTTTTT,CASSLVNKKLFF
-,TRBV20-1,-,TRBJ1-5,TGCAGTGCTAGCGTTGTGGGGGATCAGCCCCAGCATTTT,CSASVVGDQPQHF
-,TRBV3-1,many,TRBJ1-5,TGTGCCAGCGGTCGTACTCCACCCAATCAGCCCCAGCATTTT,CASGRTPPNQPQHF
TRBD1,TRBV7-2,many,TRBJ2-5,TGTGCCAGCAGGATGTCGACAGGGGGCTCTGAGACCCAGTACTTC,CASRMSTGGSETQYF
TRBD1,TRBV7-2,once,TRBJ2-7,TGTGCCAGCAGCCAGGGGCCTTCCGGGACAGGGTCTTCCAAGCAGTACTTC,CASSQGPSGTGSSKQYF
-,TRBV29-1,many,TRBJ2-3,TGCAGCGTTGTTTCCCTCGGCGGTAGGCCTCGCACAGATACGCAGTATTTT,CSVVSLGGRPRTDTQYF
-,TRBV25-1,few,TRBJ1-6,TGTGCCAGCAGTGGAGGAGTCGGGACACCAACCTCACCCCTCCACTTT,CASSGGVGTPTSPLHF
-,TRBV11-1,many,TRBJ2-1,TGTGCCAGCAGCTTATCCGCCTCCTCTGTAGCGACCCATCGCAATGAGCAGTTCTTC,CASSLSASSVATHRNEQFF
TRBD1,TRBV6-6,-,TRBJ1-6,TGTGCCAGCAGTGACCGGACAGGGTCTTTCTCACCCCTCCACTTT,CASSDRTGSFSPLHF
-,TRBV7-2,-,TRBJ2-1,TGTGCCAGCAGCCGATCACGGGGCCCCCAAGAGACCCAGTTCTTC,CASSRSRGPQETQFF
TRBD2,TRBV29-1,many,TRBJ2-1,TGCAGCGTTGAAGAGCGTTGGGCTAGCGGTGAGCAGTTCTTC,CSVEERWASGEQFF
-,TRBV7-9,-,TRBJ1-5,TGTGCCAGCAGCTCGACACATAGCAATCAGCCCCAGCATTTT,CASSSTHSNQPQHF
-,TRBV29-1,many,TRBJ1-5,TGCAGCGTTGGAGAGCGGGATCAGCCCCAGCATTTT,CSVGERDQPQHF
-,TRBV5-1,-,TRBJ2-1,TGCGCCAGCGGGCTGGTCCTCGATGAGCAGTTCTTC,CASGLVLDEQFF
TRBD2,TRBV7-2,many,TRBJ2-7,TGTGCCAGCAGCTCGACTAGCGGGGCCTACGAGCAGTACTTC,CASSSTSGAYEQYF